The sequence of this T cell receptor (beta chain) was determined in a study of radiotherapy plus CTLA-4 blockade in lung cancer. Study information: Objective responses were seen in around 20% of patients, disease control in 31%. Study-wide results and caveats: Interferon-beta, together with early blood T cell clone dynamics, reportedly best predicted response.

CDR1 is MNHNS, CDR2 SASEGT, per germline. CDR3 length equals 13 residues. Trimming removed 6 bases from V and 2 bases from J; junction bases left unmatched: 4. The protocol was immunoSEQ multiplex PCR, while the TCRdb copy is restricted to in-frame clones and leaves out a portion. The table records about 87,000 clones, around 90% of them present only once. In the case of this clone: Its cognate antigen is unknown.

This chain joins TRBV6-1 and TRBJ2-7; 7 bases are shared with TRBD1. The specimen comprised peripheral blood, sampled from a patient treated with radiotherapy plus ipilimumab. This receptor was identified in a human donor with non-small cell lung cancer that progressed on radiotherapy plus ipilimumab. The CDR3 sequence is CASSDRAAYEQYF. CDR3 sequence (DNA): TGTGCCAGCAGCGACAGGGCGGCCTACGAGCAGTACTTC.